This T cell receptor beta chain was retrieved from a study of T cell responses to AZD1222 COVID-19 vaccine. This table comes from immunoSEQ multiplex PCR, and its TCRdb copy is limited to in-frame clones, with some not included. The sample includes about 150,000 clones, roughly 90% of them seen just once. The CDR3 is 14 residues long. CDR1 is SGHTS and CDR2 is YDEGEE in the germline V gene. Trimming took 0 bases from V and 3 from J, leaving 10 bases between them. As concerns this clone: The target antigen is unknown.

Broader study findings: Baseline serology detected seropositivity in only six or seven AZD1222 recipients.

This TCR was sampled from an adult in good health. Sample: peripheral blood, taken on day 0 of AZD1222 vaccination. The V and J genes are TRBV5-8 and TRBJ2-7; possibly TRBD2 for D (5 bases). CDR3 sequence (DNA): TGTGCCAGCAGCTTGGTGGCAGGAGGCTACGAGCAGTACTTC. It specifies CASSLVAGGYEQYF.